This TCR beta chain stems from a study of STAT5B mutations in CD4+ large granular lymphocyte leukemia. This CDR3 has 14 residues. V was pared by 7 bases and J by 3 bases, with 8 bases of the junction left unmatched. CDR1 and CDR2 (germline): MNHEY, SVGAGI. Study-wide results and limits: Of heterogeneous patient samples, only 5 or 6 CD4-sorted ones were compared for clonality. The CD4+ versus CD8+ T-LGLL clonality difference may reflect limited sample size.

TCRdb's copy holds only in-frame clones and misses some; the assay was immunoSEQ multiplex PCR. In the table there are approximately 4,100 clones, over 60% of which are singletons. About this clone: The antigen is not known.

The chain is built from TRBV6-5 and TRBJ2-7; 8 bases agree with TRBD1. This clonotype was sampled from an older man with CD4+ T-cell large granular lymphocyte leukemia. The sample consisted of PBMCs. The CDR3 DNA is TGTGCCAGCAAAATTCAGGGGGCGCACTACGAGCAGTACTTC. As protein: CASKIQGAHYEQYF.